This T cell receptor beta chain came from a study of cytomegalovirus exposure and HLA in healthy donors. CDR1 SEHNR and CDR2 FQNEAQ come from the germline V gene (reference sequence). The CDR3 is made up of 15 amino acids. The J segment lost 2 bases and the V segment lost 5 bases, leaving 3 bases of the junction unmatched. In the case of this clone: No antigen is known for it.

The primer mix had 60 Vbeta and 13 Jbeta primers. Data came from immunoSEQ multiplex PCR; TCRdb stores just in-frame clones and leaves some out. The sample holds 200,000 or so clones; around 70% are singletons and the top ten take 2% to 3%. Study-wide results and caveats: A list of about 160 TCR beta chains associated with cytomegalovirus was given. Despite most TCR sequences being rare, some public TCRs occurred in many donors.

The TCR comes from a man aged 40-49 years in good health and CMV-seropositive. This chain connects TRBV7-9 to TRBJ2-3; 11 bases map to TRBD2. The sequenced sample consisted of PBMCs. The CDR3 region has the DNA TGTGCCAGCAGCCCACTAGCGGGGGTCACAGATACGCAGTATTTT. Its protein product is CASSPLAGVTDTQYF.